The 17 T cell receptor beta chains below come from one sample, sequenced in a study of blood T cell repertoires in COVID-19. Sequenced by immunoSEQ multiplex PCR; TCRdb stores in-frame clones only, minus some. Of about 58,000 clones listed, around 90% are singletons. Source material: peripheral blood. All receptors derive from a man between 60 and 70 years old with acute or convalescent COVID-19.

The J gene is TRBJ2-4, the V gene TRBV6-6; D ambiguous. CDR3 length: 13 amino acids. The ends were cut back, 0 bases at V and 5 bases at J, with 5 bases in the middle. Per the germline V gene, CDR1 is MNHNY and CDR2 is SVGAGI (reference sequence). The CDR3: CASSYSPENIQYF. The CDR3 DNA reads TGTGCCAGCAGTTACTCTCCCGAAAACATTCAGTACTTC.

The J gene is TRBJ1-3, the V gene TRBV7-9; 10 positions match TRBD1. Unmatched junction bases numbered 8, after V lost 4 bases and J lost 8 bases. The germline V gene has CDR1 SEHNR and CDR2 FQNEAQ (reference sequence). There are 15 residues in the CDR3. The CDR3 here is CASSYGQGDRDTIYF. CDR3 sequence (DNA): TGTGCCAGCAGCTACGGACAGGGGGACCGGGACACCATATATTTT.

The chain links TRBV19 to TRBJ2-5; D remains unclear. The CDR3 is 13 amino acids. Germline CDR1 LNHDA, CDR2 SQIVND (reference sequence). V was pared by 5 bases and J by 0 bases, with 7 bases between. The CDR3 loop is CASSWANQETQYF. CDR3 in DNA: TGTGCCAGTAGTTGGGCAAACCAAGAGACCCAGTACTTC.

The V and J genes are TRBV24-1 and TRBJ2-1; a possible D gene is TRBD1 (5 bases). This CDR3 is built from 12 residues. The V gene lost 7 bases and the J gene lost 7 bases, with 10 bases spanning the gap. Germline V CDR1 and CDR2: KGHDR, SFDVKD. The DNA for the CDR3 is TGTGCCACCAGCCAGGGAAGGAATGAGCAGTTCTTC. Translating gives CATSQGRNEQFF.

This chain links TRBV7-8 with TRBJ2-1, with 13 positions matching TRBD2. The CDR3 extends over 15 amino acids. Germline CDR1 is SGHVS and CDR2 is FQNEAQ. V gave up 4 bases and J gave up 10 bases; unmatched junction bases: 7. This CDR3 reads CASSSTSGRAVEQFF. As DNA, the CDR3 is TGTGCCAGCAGCTCCACTAGCGGGAGGGCCGTGGAGCAGTTCTTC.

This chain links TRBV29-1 with TRBJ2-2; D possibly corresponds to TRBD2 (5 bases). CDR3 length: 15 amino acids. The germline V gene encodes CDR1 SQVTM and CDR2 ANQGSEA. Trimming shortened V by 0 bases and J by 10 bases, and 18 bases separated the two germline ends. The CDR3 nucleotides are TGCAGCGTTGAAGATTCTCCAGTGGGAGTCGCGGAGCTGTTTTTT. Translating gives CSVEDSPVGVAELFF.

This sequence joins TRBV25-1 and TRBJ1-2, with 7 bases that match TRBD1. J gave up 4 bases and V 5 bases, and 7 bases lay outside the gene matches. CDR1 is MGHDK and CDR2 is SYGVNS in the germline V gene. This CDR3 spans 14 amino acids. CDR3 loop: CASSRQGLSYGYTF. CDR3 sequence (DNA): TGTGCCAGCAGTCGACAGGGCCTCTCCTATGGCTACACCTTC.

The CDR3 loop is CASSPQGGARGYGYTF. Here the CDR3 DNA reads TGTGCCAGCAGCCCCCAGGGGGGAGCCAGGGGCTATGGCTACACCTTC. The rearrangement links TRBV7-3 to TRBJ1-2; 7 positions match TRBD1. Trimming removed 5 bases from V and 4 bases from J; junction bases left unmatched: 13. Germline CDR1 and CDR2: SGHTA and FQGTGA. This CDR3 is built from 16 residues.

The table lists this clone with a few counts. The V gene is TRBV7-9, the J gene TRBJ2-7, with D perhaps TRBD2 (5 bases). Germline CDR1 reads SEHNR; CDR2 reads FQNEAQ (reference sequence). There are 13 residues in the CDR3. V was pared by 4 bases and J by 6 bases, with 13 bases between. The CDR3 loop reads CASSSWTAFEQYF. The CDR3 DNA follows: TGTGCCAGCAGCTCTTGGACTGCTTTCGAGCAGTACTTC. The full variable domain, rest sourced from reference TRBV7-9 and TRBJ2-7, is DTGVSQNPRHKITKRGQNVTFRCDPISEHNRLYWYRQTLGQGPEFLTYFQNEAQLEKSRLLSDRFSAERPKGSFSTLEIQRTEQGDSAMYLCASSSWTAFEQYFGPGTRLTVT.

The rearrangement uses TRBV28 and TRBJ2-7; a weak D match, TRBD2 (6 bases). This CDR3 is built from 15 residues. With 7 bases removed from V and 1 base from J, the gap between germline ends came to 17 bases. Germline V gene data show CDR1 as MDHEN and CDR2 as SYDVKM. CDR3 residues: CASKKTRSSSYEQYF. In DNA form, the CDR3 reads TGTGCCAGCAAAAAGACTAGATCGTCATCCTACGAGCAGTACTTC. Based on the CDR3 plus reference TRBV28 and TRBJ2-7, the full variable domain is DVKVTQSSRYLVKRTGEKVFLECVQDMDHENMFWYRQDPGLGLRLIYFSYDVKMKEKGDIPEGYSVSREKKERFSLILESASTNQTSMYLCASKKTRSSSYEQYFGPGTRLTVT.

For the CDR3, the DNA is TGTGCTAGTGGCCCCCGGGACAGGGTGAACACCGGGGAGCTGTTTTTT. Its translation: CASGPRDRVNTGELFF. The chain recombines TRBV12-5 with TRBJ2-2; 9 bases align to TRBD1. V was clipped by 6 bases and J by 1 base; unmatched bases: 6. CDR3 length equals 16 residues. Germline V CDR1 and CDR2: LGHNT, FRNRAP.

The chain carries TRBV27 and TRBJ1-2; tentative D call: TRBD1 (6 bases). This CDR3 has 13 amino acids. V lost 6 bases and J lost 3, with 11 bases in between. Germline CDR1 reads MNHEY; CDR2 reads SMNVEV (reference sequence). The CDR3 loop reads CASSAGQHYGYTF. For the CDR3, the DNA is TGTGCCAGCAGCGCCGGACAGCACTATGGCTACACCTTC.

CDR3 sequence reads: CASSQTEDTEAFF. DNA for the CDR3: TGTGCCAGCAGCCAGACAGAGGACACTGAAGCTTTCTTT. The chain links TRBV6-4 to TRBJ1-1, with D possibly matching TRBD1 (5 bases). Looked up from germline, CDR1 is MRHNA and CDR2 is SNTAGT. There are 13 residues in the CDR3. Trimming pared 6 bases from V and 3 bases from J, leaving 11 bases between.

The chain has TRBV25-1 and TRBJ1-5; D uncertain. The germline CDR1 and CDR2 sequences are MGHDK and SYGVNS. This CDR3 contains 12 residues. Trimming took 6 bases from V and 2 from J, leaving 5 bases between them. CDR3 protein: CASRAGNQPQHF. In DNA form, the CDR3 reads TGTGCCAGCAGGGCTGGCAATCAGCCCCAGCATTTT.

Concerning this clone itself: The junction departs from germline at one end; a sequencing error may be responsible. The chain links TRBV29-1 to TRBJ1-5, with 7 positions matching TRBD1. The CDR3 contains 13 residues. From germline, CDR1 is SQVTM and CDR2 ANQGSEA. In nucleotides, the CDR3 is TGCAGCGCTGAACAGGGGAACGGTCAGCCCCAGCATTTT. Encoded protein: CSAEQGNGQPQHF.

This chain uses TRBV4-1 with TRBJ2-1; no reliable D call. The CDR3 runs 16 residues. Looked up from germline, CDR1 is MGHRA and CDR2 is YSYEKL. The germline V and J ends were trimmed by 0 bases and 8 bases, with 17 bases remaining between them. The CDR3 sequence is CASSQDRTRTLDEQFF. The CDR3 DNA sequence: TGCGCCAGCAGCCAAGATCGAACGCGAACCCTCGATGAGCAGTTCTTC.

The chain combines TRBV19 with TRBJ1-3; D unclear. Germline V gives CDR1 LNHDA, CDR2 SQIVND (reference sequence). CDR3 length: 14 amino acids. The V end was cut by 4 bases, the J end by 0 bases, with 7 bases between. CDR3 residues: CASSKRASGNTIYF. In DNA form, the CDR3 reads TGTGCCAGTAGTAAAAGAGCCTCTGGAAACACCATATATTTT.